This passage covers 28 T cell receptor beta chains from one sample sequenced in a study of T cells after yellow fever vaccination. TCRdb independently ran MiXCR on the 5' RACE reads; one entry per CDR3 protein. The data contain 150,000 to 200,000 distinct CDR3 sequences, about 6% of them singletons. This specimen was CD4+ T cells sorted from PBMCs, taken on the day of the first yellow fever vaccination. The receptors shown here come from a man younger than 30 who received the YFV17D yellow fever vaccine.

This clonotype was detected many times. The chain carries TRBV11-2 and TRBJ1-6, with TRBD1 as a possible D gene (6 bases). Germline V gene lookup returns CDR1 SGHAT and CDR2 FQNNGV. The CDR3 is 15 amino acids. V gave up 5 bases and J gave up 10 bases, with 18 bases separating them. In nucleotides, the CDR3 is TGTGCCAGCAGCCCCTCGTGGGGGGGGGGCTCACCCCTCCACTTT. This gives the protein CASSPSWGGGSPLHF.

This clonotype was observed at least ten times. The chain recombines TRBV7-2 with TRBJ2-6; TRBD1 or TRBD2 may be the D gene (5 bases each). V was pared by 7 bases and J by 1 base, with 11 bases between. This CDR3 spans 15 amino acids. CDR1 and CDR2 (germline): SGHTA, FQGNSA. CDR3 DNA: TGTGCCAGCACCTATTGGGGGTCTGGGGCCAACGTCCTGACTTTC. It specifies CASTYWGSGANVLTF.

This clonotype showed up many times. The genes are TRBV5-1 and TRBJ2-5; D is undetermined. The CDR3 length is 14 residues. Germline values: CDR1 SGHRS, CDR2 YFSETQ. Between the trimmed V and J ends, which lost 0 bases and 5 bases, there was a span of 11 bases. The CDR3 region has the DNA TGCGCCAGCAGCTTGGCCCAGGACGGCGAGACCCAGTACTTC. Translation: CASSLAQDGETQYF.

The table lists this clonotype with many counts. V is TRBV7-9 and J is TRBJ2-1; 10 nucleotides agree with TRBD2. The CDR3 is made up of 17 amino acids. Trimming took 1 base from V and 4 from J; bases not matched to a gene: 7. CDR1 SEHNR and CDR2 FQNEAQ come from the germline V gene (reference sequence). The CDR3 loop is CASSLGVSSGGYNEQFF. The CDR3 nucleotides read TGTGCCAGCAGCTTAGGAGTTTCTAGCGGGGGATACAATGAGCAGTTCTTC.

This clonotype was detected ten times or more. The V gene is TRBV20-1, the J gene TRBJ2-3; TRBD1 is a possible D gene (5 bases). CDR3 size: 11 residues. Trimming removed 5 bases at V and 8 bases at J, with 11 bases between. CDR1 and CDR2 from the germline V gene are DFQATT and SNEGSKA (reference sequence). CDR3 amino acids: CSASPGSTQYF. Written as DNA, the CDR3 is TGCAGTGCTTCCCCAGGGTCTACGCAGTATTTT.

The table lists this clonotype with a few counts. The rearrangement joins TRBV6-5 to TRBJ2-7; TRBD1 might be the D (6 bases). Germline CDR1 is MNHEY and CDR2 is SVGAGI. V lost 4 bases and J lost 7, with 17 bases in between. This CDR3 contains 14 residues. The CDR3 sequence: CASSSHEQGWEQYF. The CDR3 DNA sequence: TGTGCCAGCAGTTCCCACGAACAGGGTTGGGAGCAGTACTTC.

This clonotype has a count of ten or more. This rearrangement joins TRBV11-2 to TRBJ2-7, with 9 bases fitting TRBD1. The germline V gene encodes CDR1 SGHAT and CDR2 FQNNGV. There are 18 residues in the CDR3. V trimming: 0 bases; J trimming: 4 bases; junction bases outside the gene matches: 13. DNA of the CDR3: TGTGCCAGCAGCTTAGATTCGCTTAGGGGGACAGGGCTATACGAGCAGTACTTC. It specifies CASSLDSLRGTGLYEQYF.

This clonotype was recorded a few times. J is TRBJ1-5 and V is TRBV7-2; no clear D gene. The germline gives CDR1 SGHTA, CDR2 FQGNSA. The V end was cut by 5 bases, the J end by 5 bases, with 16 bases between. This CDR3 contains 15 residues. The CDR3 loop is CASSLGPGGDQPQHF. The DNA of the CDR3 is TGTGCCAGCAGCCTTGGACCCGGTGGGGATCAGCCCCAGCATTTT.

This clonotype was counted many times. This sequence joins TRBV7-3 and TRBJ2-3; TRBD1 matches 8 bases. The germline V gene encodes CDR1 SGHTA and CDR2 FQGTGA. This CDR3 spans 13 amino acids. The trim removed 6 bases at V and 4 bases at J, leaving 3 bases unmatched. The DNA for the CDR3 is TGTGCCAGCAGGGCAGGGGGCGCAGATACGCAGTATTTT. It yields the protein CASRAGGADTQYF.

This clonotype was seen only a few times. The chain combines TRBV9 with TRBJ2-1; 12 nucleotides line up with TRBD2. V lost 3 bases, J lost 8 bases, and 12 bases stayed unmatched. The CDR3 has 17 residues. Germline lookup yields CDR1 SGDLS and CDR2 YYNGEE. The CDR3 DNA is TGTGCCAGCAGCGGGACTAGCGGGGAACAAGGCCTTGATGAGCAGTTCTTC. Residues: CASSGTSGEQGLDEQFF. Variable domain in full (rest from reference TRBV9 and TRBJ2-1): DSGVTQTPKHLITATGQRVTLRCSPRSGDLSVYWYQQSLDQGLQFLIQYYNGEERAKGNILERFSAQQFPDLHSELNLSSLELGDSALYFCASSGTSGEQGLDEQFFGPGTRLTVL.

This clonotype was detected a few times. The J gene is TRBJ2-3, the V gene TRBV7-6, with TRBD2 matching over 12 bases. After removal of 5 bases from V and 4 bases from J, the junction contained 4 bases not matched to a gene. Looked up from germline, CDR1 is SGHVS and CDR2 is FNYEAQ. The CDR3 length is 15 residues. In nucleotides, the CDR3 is TGTGCCAGCAGCGCTCTAGCGGGGGGGTCAGATACGCAGTATTTT. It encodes CASSALAGGSDTQYF.

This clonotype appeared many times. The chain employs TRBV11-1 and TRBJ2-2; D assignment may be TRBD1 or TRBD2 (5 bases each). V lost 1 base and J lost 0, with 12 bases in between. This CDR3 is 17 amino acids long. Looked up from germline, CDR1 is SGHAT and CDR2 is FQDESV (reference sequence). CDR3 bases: TGTGCCAGCAGCTTAGAGCGAGGGGCATCGAACACCGGGGAGCTGTTTTTT. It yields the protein CASSLERGASNTGELFF.

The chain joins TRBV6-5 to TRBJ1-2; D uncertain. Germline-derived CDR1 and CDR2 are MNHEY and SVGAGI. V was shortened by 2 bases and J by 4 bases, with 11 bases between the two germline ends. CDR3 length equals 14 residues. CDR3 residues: CASSYGRSGYGYTF. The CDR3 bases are TGTGCCAGCAGTTACGGGAGGTCGGGCTATGGCTACACCTTC.

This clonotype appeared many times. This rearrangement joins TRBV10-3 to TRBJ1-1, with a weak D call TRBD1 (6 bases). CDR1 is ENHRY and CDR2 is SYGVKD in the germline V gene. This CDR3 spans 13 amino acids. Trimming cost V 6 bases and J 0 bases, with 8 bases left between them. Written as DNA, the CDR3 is TGTGCCATCAGGGACAGAGTGAACACTGAAGCTTTCTTT. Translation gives CAIRDRVNTEAFF.

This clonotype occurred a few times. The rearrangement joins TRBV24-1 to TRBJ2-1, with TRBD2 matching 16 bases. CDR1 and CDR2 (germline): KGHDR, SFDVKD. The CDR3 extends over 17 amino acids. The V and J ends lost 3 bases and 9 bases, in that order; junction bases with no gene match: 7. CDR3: CATSDGGTSGGAGEQFF. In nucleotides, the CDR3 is TGTGCCACCAGTGATGGGGGGACTAGCGGGGGGGCCGGTGAGCAGTTCTTC.

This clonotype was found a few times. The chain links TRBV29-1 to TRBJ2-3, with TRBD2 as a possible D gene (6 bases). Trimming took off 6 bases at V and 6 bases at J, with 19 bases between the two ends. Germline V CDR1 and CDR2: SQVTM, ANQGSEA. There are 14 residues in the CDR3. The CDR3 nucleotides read TGCAGCGTCACAGCGGGCGACTTTAGGGATACGCAGTATTTT. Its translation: CSVTAGDFRDTQYF.

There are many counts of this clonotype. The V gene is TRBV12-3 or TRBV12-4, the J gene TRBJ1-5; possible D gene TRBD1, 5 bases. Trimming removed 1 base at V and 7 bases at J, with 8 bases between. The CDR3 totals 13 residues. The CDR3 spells CASSLDSGQPQHF. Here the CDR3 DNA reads TGTGCCAGCAGTTTAGATTCAGGGCAGCCCCAGCATTTT.

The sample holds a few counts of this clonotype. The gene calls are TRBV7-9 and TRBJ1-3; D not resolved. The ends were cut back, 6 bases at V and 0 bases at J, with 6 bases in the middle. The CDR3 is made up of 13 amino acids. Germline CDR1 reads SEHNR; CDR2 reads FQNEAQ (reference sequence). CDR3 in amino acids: CASRLSSGNTIYF. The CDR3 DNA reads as TGTGCCAGCAGATTAAGCTCTGGAAACACCATATATTTT.

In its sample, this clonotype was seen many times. As DNA, the CDR3 is TGTGCCAGCAGCTTCGACAGGGGAGGCTACACCTTC. It is translated as CASSFDRGGYTF. The V gene is TRBV5-4, the J gene TRBJ1-2; 8 nucleotides match TRBD1. Germline CDR1 SGHNT, CDR2 YYREEE (reference sequence). The junction had 2 bases not matched to a gene; V was cut back by 2 bases and J by 8 bases. CDR3 size: 12 residues.

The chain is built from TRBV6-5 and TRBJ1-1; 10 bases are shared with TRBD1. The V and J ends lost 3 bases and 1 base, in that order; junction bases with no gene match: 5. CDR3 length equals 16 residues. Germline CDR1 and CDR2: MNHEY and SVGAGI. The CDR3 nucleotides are TGTGCCAGCAGTTATAGACAGGGGGCCACGAACACTGAAGCTTTCTTT. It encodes CASSYRQGATNTEAFF.

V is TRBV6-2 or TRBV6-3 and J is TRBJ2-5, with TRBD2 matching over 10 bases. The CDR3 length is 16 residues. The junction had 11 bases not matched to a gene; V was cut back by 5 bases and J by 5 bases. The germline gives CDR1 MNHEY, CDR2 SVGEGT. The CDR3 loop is CASSQRAGGPSETQYF. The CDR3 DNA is TGTGCCAGCAGTCAGAGAGCGGGGGGGCCTTCGGAGACCCAGTACTTC.

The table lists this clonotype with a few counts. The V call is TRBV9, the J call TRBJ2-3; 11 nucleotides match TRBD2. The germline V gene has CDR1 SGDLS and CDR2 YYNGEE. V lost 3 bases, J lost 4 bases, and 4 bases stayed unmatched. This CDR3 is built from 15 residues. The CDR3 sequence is CASSATSGGPDTQYF. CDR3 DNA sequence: TGTGCCAGCAGCGCTACTAGCGGGGGCCCAGATACGCAGTATTTT.

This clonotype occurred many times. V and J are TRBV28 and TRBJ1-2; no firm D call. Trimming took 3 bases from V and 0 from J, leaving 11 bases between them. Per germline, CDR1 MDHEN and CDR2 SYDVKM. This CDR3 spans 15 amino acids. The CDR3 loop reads CASSFYLIANYGYTF. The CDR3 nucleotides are TGTGCCAGCAGTTTTTATTTGATAGCTAACTATGGCTACACCTTC.

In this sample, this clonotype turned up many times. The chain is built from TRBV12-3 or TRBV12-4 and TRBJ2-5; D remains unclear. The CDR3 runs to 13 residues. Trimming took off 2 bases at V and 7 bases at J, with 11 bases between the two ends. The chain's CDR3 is CASSLSQRGTQYF. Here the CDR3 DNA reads TGTGCCAGCAGTTTATCACAAAGAGGGACCCAGTACTTC.

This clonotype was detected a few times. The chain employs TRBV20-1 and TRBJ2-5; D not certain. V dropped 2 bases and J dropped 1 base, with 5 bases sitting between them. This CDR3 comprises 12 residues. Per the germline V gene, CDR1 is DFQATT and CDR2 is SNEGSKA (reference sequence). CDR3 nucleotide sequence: TGCAGTGCTAGATCATCCCAAGAGACCCAGTACTTC. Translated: CSARSSQETQYF.

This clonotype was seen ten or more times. The CDR3 loop reads CASRGPLNQPQHF. The CDR3 DNA is TGTGCCAGCAGGGGACCGCTCAATCAGCCCCAGCATTTT. The rearrangement joins TRBV6-1 to TRBJ1-5; TRBD1 might be the D (5 bases). The CDR3 totals 13 residues. Germline V gene data show CDR1 as MNHNS and CDR2 as SASEGT. V was clipped by 6 bases and J by 3 bases, with 9 bases between them.

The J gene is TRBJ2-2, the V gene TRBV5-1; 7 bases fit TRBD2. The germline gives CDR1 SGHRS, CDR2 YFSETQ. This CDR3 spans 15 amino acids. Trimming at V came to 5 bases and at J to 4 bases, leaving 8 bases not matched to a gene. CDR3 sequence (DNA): TGCGCCAGCAGTCTCGAAGCGGGGCCCACCGGGGAGCTGTTTTTT. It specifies CASSLEAGPTGELFF.

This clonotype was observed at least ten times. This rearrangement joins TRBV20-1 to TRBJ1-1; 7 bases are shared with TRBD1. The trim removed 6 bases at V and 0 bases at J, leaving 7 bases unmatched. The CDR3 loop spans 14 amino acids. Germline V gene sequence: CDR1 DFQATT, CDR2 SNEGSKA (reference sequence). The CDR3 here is CSAPSTGMNTEAFF. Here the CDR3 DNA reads TGCAGTGCCCCTTCGACAGGGATGAACACTGAAGCTTTCTTT.